The 32 T cell receptor beta chains given below trace back to one sample, sequenced in a study of OX40 agonist ivuxolimab in advanced cancers. Sequencing was performed with immunoSEQ multiplex PCR; in TCRdb, only in-frame clones are kept and a portion is missing. The sample lists over 70,000 clones; roughly 90% were seen once. Here the sequenced sample was CD4+ or CD8+ T cells sorted from blood, taken in a trial of the OX40 agonist ivuxolimab. The source of these receptors is an adult with an advanced solid tumor such as melanoma, head and neck, liver or kidney cancer.

J is TRBJ2-1 and V is TRBV7-2, with 12 bases fitting TRBD2. The CDR3 is 17 residues long. Germline V gene lookup returns CDR1 SGHTA and CDR2 FQGNSA. Trimming removed 5 bases from V and 6 bases from J; junction bases left unmatched: 11. The CDR3 nucleotides are TGTGCCAGCAGCACCCATCCGACTAGCGGGAGATCCAATGAGCAGTTCTTC. Translating gives CASSTHPTSGRSNEQFF. The variable domain in full, completed from reference TRBV7-2 and TRBJ2-1, reads GAGVSQSPSNKVTEKGKDVELRCDPISGHTALYWYRQSLGQGLEFLIYFQGNSAPDKSGLPSDRFSAERTGGSVSTLTIQRTQQEDSAVYLCASSTHPTSGRSNEQFFGPGTRLTVL.

The chain employs TRBV28 and TRBJ2-2; 10 bases are a match to TRBD1. Per the germline V gene, CDR1 is MDHEN and CDR2 is SYDVKM. V lost 3 bases and J lost 4; bases outside the gene matches: 5. The CDR3 has 16 residues. In DNA, the CDR3 is TGTGCCAGCAGTTTGGCGACAGGGGGCTTCACCGGGGAGCTGTTTTTT. It yields the protein CASSLATGGFTGELFF.

The rearrangement uses TRBV7-8 and TRBJ2-7; D not certain. CDR1 is SGHVS, CDR2 FQNEAQ, per germline. Deletions cut 5 bases from V and 4 bases from J, with 12 bases between. The CDR3 is 13 amino acids. The CDR3 sequence is CASSRKQEYEQYF. CDR3 nucleotide sequence: TGTGCCAGCAGCCGCAAACAAGAGTACGAGCAGTACTTC.

The J gene is TRBJ2-7, the V gene TRBV7-8; D is ambiguous. The CDR3 extends over 13 amino acids. Trimming left V 9 bases short and J 3 bases short, with 15 bases between. The germline V gene encodes CDR1 SGHVS and CDR2 FQNEAQ. The CDR3 bases are TGTGCCAGACAACAGCTATCATTCTACGAGCAGTACTTC. This translates into CARQQLSFYEQYF. Full variable domain (outside the CDR3, taken from reference TRBV7-8 and TRBJ2-7): GAGVSQSPRYKVAKRGQDVALRCDPISGHVSLFWYQQALGQGPEFLTYFQNEAQLDKSGLPSDRFFAERPEGSVSTLKIQRTQQEDSAVYLCARQQLSFYEQYFGPGTRLTVT.

V usage is TRBV19 and J usage is TRBJ2-1; unclear D gene. This CDR3 is built from 12 residues. Germline-derived CDR1 and CDR2 are LNHDA and SQIVND (reference sequence). Trimming shortened V by 3 bases and J by 6 bases, and 6 bases separated the two germline ends. As DNA, the CDR3 is TGTGCCAGTAGTATGGTAGGCAATGAGCAGTTCTTC. This sequence encodes CASSMVGNEQFF. Supplemented by reference TRBV19 and TRBJ2-1, the full variable domain reads DGGITQSPKYLFRKEGQNVTLSCEQNLNHDAMYWYRQDPGQGLRLIYYSQIVNDFQKGDIAEGYSVSREKKESFPLTVTSAQKNPTAFYLCASSMVGNEQFFGPGTRLTVL.

The genes are TRBV19 and TRBJ2-3, with 9 nucleotides matching TRBD2. This CDR3 region has 17 residues. Germline V lookup: CDR1 LNHDA, CDR2 SQIVND (reference sequence). The J segment lost 0 bases and the V segment lost 2 bases, leaving 6 bases of the junction unmatched. The CDR3 loop is CASSISTSGHSTDTQYF. CDR3 nucleotide sequence: TGTGCCAGTAGTATAAGTACTAGCGGGCATAGCACAGATACGCAGTATTTT.

V is TRBV4-3 and J is TRBJ1-1; D is ambiguous. V lost 4 bases to trimming and J lost 0 bases, with 6 bases between them. Germline V gives CDR1 LGHNA, CDR2 YSLEER. CDR3 length: 13 amino acids. The CDR3 region is CASSPTMNTEAFF. The CDR3 DNA reads TGCGCCAGCAGCCCTACAATGAACACTGAAGCTTTCTTT.

The chain uses TRBV7-2 and TRBJ2-1; D uncertain. Trimming left V 6 bases short and J 4 bases short, with 10 bases between. From germline, CDR1 is SGHTA and CDR2 FQGNSA. The CDR3 is 13 amino acids. The CDR3 spells CASSPFPYNEQFF. CDR3 nucleotide sequence: TGTGCCAGCAGTCCCTTCCCATACAATGAGCAGTTCTTC.

J is TRBJ2-7 and V is TRBV30; possible D gene TRBD2, 6 bases. Germline V gene data show CDR1 as GTSNPN and CDR2 as SVGIG (reference sequence). This CDR3 contains 11 residues. Trimming stripped 2 bases from V and 12 bases from J, with 14 bases between. CDR3 region: CAWSPGLRVYF. DNA of the CDR3: TGTGCCTGGAGTCCCGGACTAAGGGTGTACTTC.

The chain uses TRBV7-2 and TRBJ2-7; D call uncertain. The CDR3 has 13 residues. V dropped 1 base and J dropped 2 bases, with 6 bases sitting between them. The germline V gene encodes CDR1 SGHTA and CDR2 FQGNSA. The CDR3 region has the DNA TGTGCCAGCAGCTTAGGACGGACCTACGAGCAGTACTTC. As protein: CASSLGRTYEQYF.

V is TRBV6-5 and J is TRBJ2-1; tentatively, D is TRBD1 (5 bases). The germline CDR1 and CDR2 sequences are MNHEY and SVGAGI. V was shortened by 0 bases and J by 4 bases, with 10 bases between the two germline ends. The CDR3 is made up of 15 amino acids. The CDR3 loop is CASSYSGQVYNEQFF. Here the CDR3 DNA reads TGTGCCAGCAGTTACTCGGGGCAGGTGTACAATGAGCAGTTCTTC.

In the case of this clone: Distinct nucleotide sequences in the sample also encode this CDR3. This sequence joins TRBV6-5 and TRBJ1-5; perhaps TRBD1 as D (5 bases). The CDR3 covers 14 residues. V lost 5 bases and J 0 bases, leaving 8 bases between the germline ends. Looked up from germline, CDR1 is MNHEY and CDR2 is SVGAGI. The DNA for the CDR3 is TGTGCCAGCAGTAGGCAGGGTAGCAATCAGCCCCAGCATTTT. Encoded protein: CASSRQGSNQPQHF.

The chain uses TRBV7-9 and TRBJ2-2, with TRBD2 identical over 8 bases. Trimming cost V 5 bases and J 5 bases; bases outside gene matches: 7. This CDR3 comprises 15 residues. The V gene's germline CDR1 is SEHNR and CDR2 FQNEAQ (reference sequence). DNA for the CDR3: TGTGCCAGCAGCATAAGCGGGAGCTTAACCGGGGAGCTGTTTTTT. Its protein product is CASSISGSLTGELFF.

The chain joins TRBV2 to TRBJ2-2; unclear D gene. V dropped 4 bases and J dropped 7 bases, with 4 bases sitting between them. The CDR3 is 11 amino acids. CDR1 is SNHLY and CDR2 is FYNNEI in the germline V gene. CDR3 bases: TGTGCCAGCAGTGGGCACGGGGAGCTGTTTTTT. Its protein product is CASSGHGELFF.

The V and J genes are TRBV28 and TRBJ1-1, with D possibly TRBD1 on 6 matching bases. The CDR3 totals 10 residues. In germline, CDR1 is MDHEN, CDR2 SYDVKM. V was trimmed by 10 bases and J by 7 bases, leaving 10 bases between them. For the CDR3, the DNA is TGTGCCACCGGGGGCTTTGAAGCTTTCTTT. This codes for CATGGFEAFF.

The chain has TRBV29-1 and TRBJ2-3; tentatively, D is TRBD1 (5 bases). The germline gives CDR1 SQVTM, CDR2 ANQGSEA. Trimming shortened V by 6 bases and J by 2 bases, and 9 bases separated the two germline ends. The CDR3 has 12 amino acids. CDR3 amino acids: CSVVRVTDTQYF. The CDR3 bases are TGCAGCGTGGTCAGGGTCACAGATACGCAGTATTTT.

The chain combines TRBV29-1 with TRBJ1-2, with D tentatively TRBD1 (5 bases). Germline V gene lookup returns CDR1 SQVTM and CDR2 ANQGSEA. The CDR3 contains 15 residues. With 4 bases removed from V and 4 bases from J, the gap between germline ends came to 19 bases. The CDR3 DNA is TGCAGCGTTGTCAGGGCAGCCCCGATATCCTATGGCTACACCTTC. Translated, it gives CSVVRAAPISYGYTF.

This chain uses TRBV18 with TRBJ2-1; 10 bases fit TRBD1. The CDR3 contains 15 residues. Germline loops: CDR1 KGHSH, CDR2 LQKENI. V dropped 2 bases and J dropped 7; count of bases not matched to a gene: 5. CDR3 protein: CASSPFGTGANEQFF. The CDR3 DNA follows: TGTGCCAGCTCACCATTCGGGACAGGGGCAAATGAGCAGTTCTTC.

The chain carries TRBV5-5 and TRBJ2-2; D is possibly TRBD1 (5 bases). The germline gives CDR1 SGHKS, CDR2 YYEKEE (reference sequence). V was trimmed by 0 bases and J by 4 bases, leaving 7 bases between them. This CDR3 comprises 14 residues. The CDR3 DNA reads as TGTGCCAGCAGCTTGGCAGGGTCCACCGGGGAGCTGTTTTTT. Its protein is CASSLAGSTGELFF.

J is TRBJ2-1 and V is TRBV5-4, with D unresolved. V lost 0 bases and J 5 bases, leaving 6 bases between the germline ends. The CDR3 consists of 13 residues. Germline-derived CDR1 and CDR2 are SGHNT and YYREEE (reference sequence). Written as DNA, the CDR3 is TGTGCCAGCAGCTTGGATCCACACAATGAGCAGTTCTTC. It yields the protein CASSLDPHNEQFF.

V and J are TRBV7-6 and TRBJ2-1, with D uncertain. CDR1 and CDR2 (germline): SGHVS, FNYEAQ. Trimming took 1 base from V and 3 from J, leaving 10 bases between them. CDR3 length: 15 residues. The CDR3 DNA reads TGTGCCAGCAGCTTAGATAGTAGTAGCTACAATGAGCAGTTCTTC. This gives the protein CASSLDSSSYNEQFF.

This chain joins TRBV10-1 and TRBJ2-3; D is undetermined. This CDR3 comprises 13 residues. Deletions cut 0 bases from V and 5 bases from J, with 6 bases between. Germline V CDR1 and CDR2: WNHNN, SYGVQD (reference sequence). The chain's CDR3 is CASSESLKDTQYF. The CDR3 nucleotides are TGCGCCAGCAGTGAGTCGCTGAAAGATACGCAGTATTTT.

The chain has TRBV19 and TRBJ2-3; tentatively, D is TRBD1 or TRBD2 (5 bases each). Germline V CDR1 and CDR2: LNHDA, SQIVND (reference sequence). V was shortened by 5 bases and J by 1 base, with 10 bases between the two germline ends. There are 14 residues in the CDR3. The CDR3 is CASSWGMGTDTQYF. The CDR3, as DNA: TGTGCCAGTAGTTGGGGGATGGGCACAGATACGCAGTATTTT.

In regard to this clone: A read error may produce the germline difference seen at one junction end. The V call is TRBV7-9, the J call TRBJ2-1; the D gene is possibly TRBD1 (5 bases). The CDR3 totals 14 residues. Germline V lookup: CDR1 SEHNR, CDR2 FQNEAQ (reference sequence). CDR3 in amino acids: CASSLMGPYDEQFF. The CDR3, as DNA: TGTGCCAGCAGCTTGATGGGGCCCTACGATGAGCAGTTCTTC.

This chain uses TRBV5-1 with TRBJ2-2, with D perhaps matching TRBD1 (5 bases). Germline assignment: CDR1 SGHRS and CDR2 YFSETQ. The CDR3 spans 15 residues. V lost 0 bases, J lost 4 bases, and 10 bases lay in between. The CDR3 nucleotides are TGCGCCAGCAGCTTGGGCACGACAGTCACCGGGGAGCTGTTTTTT. Its protein product is CASSLGTTVTGELFF.

The count of this clone is one. The chain carries TRBV5-6 and TRBJ1-5, with a tentative D call TRBD1 (6 bases). Germline assignment: CDR1 SGHDT and CDR2 YYEEEE. V was cut by 0 bases and J by 2 bases, with 15 bases left in between. This CDR3 contains 17 residues. CDR3 region: CASSLGGPTGGNQPQHF. CDR3 bases: TGTGCCAGCAGCTTGGGGGGGCCAACTGGGGGCAATCAGCCCCAGCATTTT. The whole variable domain, filled in from reference TRBV5-6 and TRBJ1-5, reads DAGVTQSPTHLIKTRGQQVTLRCSPKSGHDTVSWYQQALGQGPQFIFQYYEEEERQRGNFPDRFSGHQFPNYSSELNVNALLLGDSALYLCASSLGGPTGGNQPQHFGDGTRLSIL.

The CDR3 DNA reads TGTGCCAGCAGTTCCCACAAGACAGGGGGCGGTGGCTACACCTTC. Protein product: CASSSHKTGGGGYTF. This chain joins TRBV6-5 and TRBJ1-2, with 10 bases lining up with TRBD1. The CDR3 runs to 15 residues. Germline V lookup: CDR1 MNHEY, CDR2 SVGAGI. V dropped 4 bases and J dropped 7; count of bases not matched to a gene: 9.

The chain is built from TRBV6-1 and TRBJ2-3; 8 bases align to TRBD2. Germline assignment: CDR1 MNHNS and CDR2 SASEGT. J lost 3 bases, V lost 2 bases, and 4 bases had no gene match. The CDR3 spans 15 residues. CDR3 sequence: CASSELGGRTDTQYF. CDR3 sequence (DNA): TGTGCCAGCAGTGAATTGGGCGGGAGGACAGATACGCAGTATTTT.

The chain uses TRBV19 and TRBJ2-3; perhaps TRBD2 as D (6 bases). Germline assignment: CDR1 LNHDA and CDR2 SQIVND (reference sequence). V was pared by 3 bases and J by 0 bases, with 13 bases between. The CDR3 runs to 16 residues. DNA for the CDR3: TGTGCCAGTAGTATCCTACTAGCAGCTAGCACAGATACGCAGTATTTT. Amino acids: CASSILLAASTDTQYF.

The rearrangement joins TRBV9 to TRBJ1-1, with no clear D. Germline V gene sequence: CDR1 SGDLS, CDR2 YYNGEE. The CDR3 consists of 15 residues. Trimming left V 0 bases short and J 4 bases short, with 13 bases between. The CDR3 spells CASSVDGFLGTEAFF. CDR3 nucleotides: TGTGCCAGCAGCGTAGATGGATTCCTCGGCACTGAAGCTTTCTTT.

This rearrangement joins TRBV4-1 to TRBJ2-1; TRBD2 agrees at 7 bases. V lost 2 bases and J lost 5; bases outside the gene matches: 9. CDR3 length equals 16 residues. Germline assignment: CDR1 MGHRA and CDR2 YSYEKL. CDR3 protein: CASSQSGASGNNEQFF. CDR3 nucleotides: TGCGCCAGCAGCCAATCCGGGGCTAGCGGTAACAATGAGCAGTTCTTC.

This clone appeared once. The chain links TRBV19 to TRBJ2-6; a weak D match, TRBD1 (5 bases). The germline V gene has CDR1 LNHDA and CDR2 SQIVND (reference sequence). The CDR3 is made up of 15 amino acids. The V end was cut by 2 bases, the J end by 3 bases, with 8 bases between. For the CDR3, the DNA is TGTGCCAGTAGTATACCAGGGTTTGGGGCCAACGTCCTGACTTTC. Its translation is CASSIPGFGANVLTF.